This TCR beta chain appears in the sequencing data of a study of cytotoxic CD8 clonotypes in ibrutinib-treated CLL. In the study overall: The taking of response samples occurred after a median about 13 months of treatment, with a range of 6 to 36. Samples yielded averages of 255,043 productive templates and 94,082 productive rearrangements.

The repertoire was sequenced with immunoSEQ multiplex PCR; TCRdb's copy has only in-frame clones and lacks some. The sample shows about 29,000 clones, 55% to 70% of them seen only once. The trim removed 4 bases at V and 8 bases at J, leaving 13 bases unmatched. The CDR3 totals 16 residues. Germline assignment: CDR1 SEHNR and CDR2 FQNEAQ (reference sequence). Genomic DNA in a quantity of about 2.1 micrograms was derived from cryopreserved PBMCs for TCR beta libraries. The source is a human donor with chronic lymphocytic leukemia. The chain uses TRBV7-9 and TRBJ2-1; 8 bases agree with TRBD2. Sample: PBMCs, taken after 24 months of ibrutinib treatment. This CDR3 is CASSSGSGGPVDEQFF. The CDR3 DNA reads TGTGCCAGCAGCTCGGGATCGGGGGGGCCGGTCGATGAGCAGTTCTTC.